The 17 T cell receptor beta chains presented below share a single source sample, sequenced in a study of blood T cell repertoires in COVID-19. TCRdb's table, derived via immunoSEQ multiplex PCR, lists solely in-frame clones and lacks some. In the table there are about 130,000 clones, roughly three quarters of which are singletons. The specimen sequenced was peripheral blood. The receptors originated from an older man with acute or convalescent COVID-19.

A few counts support this clone. The chain combines TRBV19 with TRBJ1-1; D gene ambiguous. From germline, CDR1 is LNHDA and CDR2 SQIVND (reference sequence). The CDR3 is 13 amino acids. Trimming cost V 10 bases and J 9 bases, with 21 bases left between them. The CDR3 loop is CATTGNQRPQAFF. The DNA of the CDR3 is TGTGCCACGACGGGGAACCAACGGCCCCAAGCTTTCTTT.

The chain combines TRBV18 with TRBJ2-3; 8 positions match TRBD1. Trimming at V came to 3 bases and at J to 2 bases, leaving 7 bases not matched to a gene. Germline V CDR1 and CDR2: KGHSH, LQKENI. The CDR3 has 16 residues. CDR3 residues: CASSPSRQGSTDTQYF. CDR3 sequence (DNA): TGTGCCAGCTCACCGTCTAGACAGGGGTCCACAGATACGCAGTATTTT.

The V call is TRBV3-1 (or the pseudogene TRBV3-2), the J call TRBJ2-7; D gene ambiguous. Germline lookup yields CDR1 LGHDT and CDR2 YNNKEL (reference sequence). This CDR3 is 14 amino acids long. V dropped 1 base and J dropped 3 bases, with 10 bases sitting between them. CDR3: CASSQVRGSYEQYF. DNA of the CDR3: TGTGCCAGCAGCCAAGTGCGCGGAAGCTACGAGCAGTACTTC.

This clone was seen only once. The CDR3 coding sequence is TGTGCCAGCAGCTACCTGACATCTGGGGCCAAAAACATTCAGTACTTC. This translates into CASSYLTSGAKNIQYF. V and J are TRBV5-6 and TRBJ2-4, with D hard to call. The length of the CDR3 is 16 residues. Trimming took off 3 bases at V and 1 base at J, with 14 bases between the two ends. Per germline, CDR1 SGHDT and CDR2 YYEEEE. Full variable domain (remainder filled in from reference TRBV5-6 and TRBJ2-4): DAGVTQSPTHLIKTRGQQVTLRCSPKSGHDTVSWYQQALGQGPQFIFQYYEEEERQRGNFPDRFSGHQFPNYSSELNVNALLLGDSALYLCASSYLTSGAKNIQYFGAGTRLSVL.

This chain joins TRBV3-1 (or the pseudogene TRBV3-2) and TRBJ1-5; TRBD1 is a possible D gene (5 bases). V lost 3 bases to trimming and J lost 2 bases, with 8 bases between them. Germline CDR1 LGHDT, CDR2 YNNKEL (reference sequence). CDR3 length equals 14 residues. This CDR3 is CASSQGGGNQPQHF. The DNA of the CDR3 is TGTGCCAGCAGCCAGGGGGGTGGCAATCAGCCCCAGCATTTT.

The chain employs TRBV30 and TRBJ1-1, with unresolved D. Germline V gene lookup returns CDR1 GTSNPN and CDR2 SVGIG (reference sequence). Trimming took 0 bases from V and 10 from J, leaving 12 bases between them. CDR3 length: 12 amino acids. The CDR3 is CAWSVPLAPAFF. Here the CDR3 DNA reads TGTGCCTGGAGTGTACCATTGGCACCAGCTTTCTTT.

This chain connects TRBV7-2 to TRBJ2-2; TRBD2 matches at 11 bases. V lost 1 base to trimming and J lost 4 bases; unmatched junction nucleotides: 5. The CDR3 extends over 17 amino acids. The germline V gene encodes CDR1 SGHTA and CDR2 FQGNSA. The CDR3 sequence is CASSLVAGGLVTGELFF. The CDR3 nucleotides read TGTGCCAGCAGCTTAGTAGCGGGGGGGCTTGTCACCGGGGAGCTGTTTTTT. Combining the CDR3 with reference TRBV7-2 and TRBJ2-2 gives the whole variable domain GAGVSQSPSNKVTEKGKDVELRCDPISGHTALYWYRQSLGQGLEFLIYFQGNSAPDKSGLPSDRFSAERTGGSVSTLTIQRTQQEDSAVYLCASSLVAGGLVTGELFFGEGSRLTVL.

The chain couples TRBV2 to TRBJ2-1; the D gene is possibly TRBD1 (7 bases). The CDR3 is 14 residues long. The germline V gene has CDR1 SNHLY and CDR2 FYNNEI. The V and J ends lost 3 bases and 7 bases respectively, with 13 bases between them. As DNA, the CDR3 is TGTGCCAGCAGTGATTTACAGGGGAGGAATGAGCAGTTCTTC. Its protein product is CASSDLQGRNEQFF.

The rearrangement links TRBV3-1 (or the pseudogene TRBV3-2) to TRBJ1-1; 10 bases map to TRBD1. The germline CDR1 and CDR2 sequences are LGHDT and YNNKEL (reference sequence). V dropped 4 bases and J dropped 5; count of bases not matched to a gene: 10. This CDR3 has 16 residues. CDR3 DNA sequence: TGTGCCAGCAGCCCCGGGGGGACAGGGGCTGAAACTGAAGCTTTCTTT. This sequence encodes CASSPGGTGAETEAFF.

The chain has TRBV7-9 and TRBJ2-3; TRBD1 matches 11 bases. After removal of 3 bases from V and 5 bases from J, the junction contained 7 bases not matched to a gene. Germline values: CDR1 SEHNR, CDR2 FQNEAQ (reference sequence). This CDR3 has 16 amino acids. The CDR3 sequence is CASSFGDRGIQDTQYF. The CDR3 region has the DNA TGTGCCAGCAGCTTCGGGGACAGGGGGATTCAAGATACGCAGTATTTT.

This rearrangement joins TRBV7-2 to TRBJ2-1; possible D gene TRBD1, 5 bases. The CDR3 has 15 residues. Germline V CDR1 and CDR2: SGHTA, FQGNSA. V lost 6 bases and J lost 5, with 17 bases in between. CDR3 loop: CASRHNRLGDNEQFF. The CDR3 DNA reads TGTGCCAGCAGACATAACAGGCTTGGAGACAATGAGCAGTTCTTC.

The gene calls are TRBV2 and TRBJ2-7; 9 bases match TRBD1. Germline CDR1 and CDR2: SNHLY and FYNNEI. Losses at the gene ends were 6 bases for V and 5 bases for J; bases not matched to a gene: 5. The CDR3 has 13 residues. The CDR3 protein is CASRRTGEHEQYF. The CDR3 region has the DNA TGTGCCAGCAGGAGGACAGGGGAACACGAGCAGTACTTC.

The chain joins TRBV4-1 to TRBJ2-4; D uncertain. The V and J ends lost 3 bases and 3 bases respectively, with 21 bases between them. Germline V lookup: CDR1 MGHRA, CDR2 YSYEKL. This CDR3 has 18 amino acids. CDR3 sequence reads: CASSQLIGPFYGKNIQYF. CDR3 nucleotides: TGCGCCAGCAGCCAGTTAATCGGTCCTTTCTACGGCAAAAACATTCAGTACTTC.

The chain has TRBV5-6 and TRBJ2-7, with D possibly being TRBD2 (5 bases). This CDR3 has 15 residues. V lost 0 bases and J 3 bases, leaving 13 bases between the germline ends. Looked up from germline, CDR1 is SGHDT and CDR2 is YYEEEE. The CDR3 region is CASSLDVGRGYEQYF. The CDR3 nucleotides read TGTGCCAGCAGCTTGGATGTCGGTCGGGGCTACGAGCAGTACTTC. The complete variable domain, with remaining parts taken from reference TRBV5-6 and TRBJ2-7, reads DAGVTQSPTHLIKTRGQQVTLRCSPKSGHDTVSWYQQALGQGPQFIFQYYEEEERQRGNFPDRFSGHQFPNYSSELNVNALLLGDSALYLCASSLDVGRGYEQYFGPGTRLTVT.

A few counts support this clone. J is TRBJ1-6 and V is TRBV7-9, with a possible D match to TRBD1 (6 bases). CDR1 and CDR2 (germline): SEHNR, FQNEAQ (reference sequence). There are 15 residues in the CDR3. The V end lost 4 bases, the J end lost 13 bases, and 20 bases lay between the germline ends. Written as DNA, the CDR3 is TGTGCCAGCAGCTCCCACAGGGATCCCGGATTGCCCCTCCACTTT. Its translation is CASSSHRDPGLPLHF.

On this clone: The junction does not match germline at one end; this may be a read error. This sequence joins TRBV3-1 (or the pseudogene TRBV3-2) and TRBJ2-7; no clear D gene. This CDR3 has 12 amino acids. Germline loops: CDR1 LGHDT, CDR2 YNNKEL (reference sequence). CDR3 loop: CASSQASSEQYF. CDR3 bases: TGTGCCAGCAGCCAAGCTTCCTCCGAGCAGTACTTC.

Only a few counts were recorded for this clone. This chain connects TRBV10-3 to TRBJ2-7; 10 bases are a match to TRBD1. The V gene's germline CDR1 is ENHRY and CDR2 SYGVKD. The trim removed 10 bases at V and 0 bases at J, leaving 6 bases unmatched. The CDR3 contains 14 residues. DNA for the CDR3: TGTGCCAGCGGACAGGGGGACTTCTCCTACGAGCAGTACTTC. As protein: CASGQGDFSYEQYF.